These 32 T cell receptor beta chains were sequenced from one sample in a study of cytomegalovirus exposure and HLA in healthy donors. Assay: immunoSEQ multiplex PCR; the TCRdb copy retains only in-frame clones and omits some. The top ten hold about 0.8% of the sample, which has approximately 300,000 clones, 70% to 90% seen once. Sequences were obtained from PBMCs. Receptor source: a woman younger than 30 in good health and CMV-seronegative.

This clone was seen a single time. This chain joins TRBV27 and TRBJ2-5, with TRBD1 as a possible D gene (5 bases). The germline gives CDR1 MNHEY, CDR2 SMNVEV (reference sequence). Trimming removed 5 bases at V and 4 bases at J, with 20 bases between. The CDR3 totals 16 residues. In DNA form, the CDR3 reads TGTGCCAGCAGTCCCCAAGCCCAGGGATTTCGAGAGACCCAGTACTTC. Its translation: CASSPQAQGFRETQYF.

This chain's CDR3 is CASSEADWANTEAFF. The CDR3 DNA reads as TGTGCCAGCAGTGAAGCGGACTGGGCGAACACTGAAGCTTTCTTT. The genes are TRBV2 and TRBJ1-1, with D uncertain. The CDR3 covers 15 residues. The ends were cut back, 0 bases at V and 1 base at J, with 9 bases in the middle. CDR1 is SNHLY, CDR2 FYNNEI, per germline.

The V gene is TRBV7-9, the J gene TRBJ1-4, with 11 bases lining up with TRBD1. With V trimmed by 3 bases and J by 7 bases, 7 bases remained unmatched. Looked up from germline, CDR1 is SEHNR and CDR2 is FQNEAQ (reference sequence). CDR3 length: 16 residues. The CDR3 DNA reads TGTGCCAGCAGCTTTGGGACAGGGGGTAAAAGTGAAAAACTGTTTTTT. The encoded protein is CASSFGTGGKSEKLFF.

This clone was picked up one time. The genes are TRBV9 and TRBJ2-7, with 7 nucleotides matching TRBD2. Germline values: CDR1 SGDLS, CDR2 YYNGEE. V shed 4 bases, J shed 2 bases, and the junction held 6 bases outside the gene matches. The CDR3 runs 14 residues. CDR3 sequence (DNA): TGTGCCAGCAGCACTCGGACTAGTACCTACGAGCAGTACTTC. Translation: CASSTRTSTYEQYF. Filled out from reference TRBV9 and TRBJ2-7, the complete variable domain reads DSGVTQTPKHLITATGQRVTLRCSPRSGDLSVYWYQQSLDQGLQFLIQYYNGEERAKGNILERFSAQQFPDLHSELNLSSLELGDSALYFCASSTRTSTYEQYFGPGTRLTVT.

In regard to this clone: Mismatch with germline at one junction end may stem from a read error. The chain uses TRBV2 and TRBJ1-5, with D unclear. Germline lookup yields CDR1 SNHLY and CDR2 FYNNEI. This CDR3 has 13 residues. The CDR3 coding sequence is TGTGCCAGCACTGAAAGTTATAGTCAGCCCCAGCATTTT. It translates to CASTESYSQPQHF.

Here the CDR3 reads CASRPSLAGDEQYF. The CDR3 region has the DNA TGTGCCAGCAGGCCGTCACTAGCGGGAGACGAGCAGTACTTC. The gene calls are TRBV6-5 and TRBJ2-7; 11 bases fit TRBD2. The germline V gene encodes CDR1 MNHEY and CDR2 SVGAGI. V lost 6 bases to trimming and J lost 5 bases; unmatched junction nucleotides: 6. This CDR3 contains 14 residues.

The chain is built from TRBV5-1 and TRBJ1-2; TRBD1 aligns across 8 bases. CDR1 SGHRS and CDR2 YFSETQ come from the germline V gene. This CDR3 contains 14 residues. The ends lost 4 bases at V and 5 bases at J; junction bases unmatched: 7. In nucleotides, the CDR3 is TGCGCCAGCAGCATCCCGGGACAGGCTTATGGCTACACCTTC. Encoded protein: CASSIPGQAYGYTF.

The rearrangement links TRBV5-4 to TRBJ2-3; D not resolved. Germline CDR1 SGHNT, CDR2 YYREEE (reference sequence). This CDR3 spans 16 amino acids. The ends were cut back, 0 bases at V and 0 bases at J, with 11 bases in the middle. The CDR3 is CASSLAVSSSTDTQYF. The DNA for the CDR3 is TGTGCCAGCAGCTTGGCGGTCTCGTCTAGCACAGATACGCAGTATTTT.

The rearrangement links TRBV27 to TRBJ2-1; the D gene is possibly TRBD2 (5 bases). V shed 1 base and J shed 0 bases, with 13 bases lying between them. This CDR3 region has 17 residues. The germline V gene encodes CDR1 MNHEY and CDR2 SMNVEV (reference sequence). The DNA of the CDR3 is TGTGCCAGCAGTTTATGGGGAGACAAGAGCTCCTACAATGAGCAGTTCTTC. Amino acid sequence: CASSLWGDKSSYNEQFF.

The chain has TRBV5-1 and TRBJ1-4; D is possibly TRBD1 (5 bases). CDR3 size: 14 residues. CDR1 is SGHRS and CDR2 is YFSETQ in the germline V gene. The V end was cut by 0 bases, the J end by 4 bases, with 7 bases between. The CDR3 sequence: CASSLDRSNEKLFF. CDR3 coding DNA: TGCGCCAGCAGCTTGGACAGGAGTAATGAAAAACTGTTTTTT.

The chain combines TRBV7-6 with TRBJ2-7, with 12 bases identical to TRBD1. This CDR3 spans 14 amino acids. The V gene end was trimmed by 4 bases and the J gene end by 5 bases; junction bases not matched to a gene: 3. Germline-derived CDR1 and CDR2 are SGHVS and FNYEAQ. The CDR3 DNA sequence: TGTGCCAGCAGCTCCGGGACAGGGGGCAACGAGCAGTACTTC. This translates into CASSSGTGGNEQYF.

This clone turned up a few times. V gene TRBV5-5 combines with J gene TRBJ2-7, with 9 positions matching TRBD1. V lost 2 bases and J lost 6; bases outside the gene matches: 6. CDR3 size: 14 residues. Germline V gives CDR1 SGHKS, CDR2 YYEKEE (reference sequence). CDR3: CASSFRLGQGEQYF. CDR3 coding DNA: TGTGCCAGCAGCTTTCGGCTGGGACAGGGCGAGCAGTACTTC.

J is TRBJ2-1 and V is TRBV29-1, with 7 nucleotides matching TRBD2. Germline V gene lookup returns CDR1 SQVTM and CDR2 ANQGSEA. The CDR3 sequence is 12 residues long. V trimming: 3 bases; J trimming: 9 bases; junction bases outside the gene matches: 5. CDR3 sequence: CSVEGRAFEQFF. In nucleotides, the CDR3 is TGCAGCGTTGAGGGGAGGGCCTTTGAGCAGTTCTTC.

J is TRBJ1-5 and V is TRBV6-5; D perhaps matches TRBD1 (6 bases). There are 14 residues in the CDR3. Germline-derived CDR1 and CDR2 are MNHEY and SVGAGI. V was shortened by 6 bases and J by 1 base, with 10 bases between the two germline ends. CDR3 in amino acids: CASSPGQSNQPQHF. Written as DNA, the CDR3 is TGTGCCAGCAGCCCCGGACAGAGCAATCAGCCCCAGCATTTT.

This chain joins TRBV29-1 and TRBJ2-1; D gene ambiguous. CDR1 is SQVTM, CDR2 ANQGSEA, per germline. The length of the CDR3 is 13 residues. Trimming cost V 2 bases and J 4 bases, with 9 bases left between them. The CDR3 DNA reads TGCAGCGTTGAACCTACAGCTTACAATGAGCAGTTCTTC. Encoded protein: CSVEPTAYNEQFF.

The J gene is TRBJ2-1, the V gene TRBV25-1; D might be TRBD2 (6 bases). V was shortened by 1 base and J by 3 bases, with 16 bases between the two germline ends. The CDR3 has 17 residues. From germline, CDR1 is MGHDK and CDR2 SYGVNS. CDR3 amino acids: CASSESSAGTYYNEQFF. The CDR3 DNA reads TGTGCCAGCAGTGAATCGTCGGCGGGGACCTACTACAATGAGCAGTTCTTC.

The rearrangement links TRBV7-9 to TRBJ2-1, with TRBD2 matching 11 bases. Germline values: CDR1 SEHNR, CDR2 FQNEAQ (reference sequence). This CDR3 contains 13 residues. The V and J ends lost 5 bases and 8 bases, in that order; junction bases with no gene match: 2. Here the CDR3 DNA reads TGTGCCAGCAGCCAACTAGCGGGAGATGAGCAGTTCTTC. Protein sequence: CASSQLAGDEQFF.

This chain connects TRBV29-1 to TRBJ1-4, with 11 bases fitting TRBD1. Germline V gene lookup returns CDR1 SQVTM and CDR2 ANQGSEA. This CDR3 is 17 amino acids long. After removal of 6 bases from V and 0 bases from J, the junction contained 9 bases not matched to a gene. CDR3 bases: TGCAGCGTGATGATACCGGGACAGGGGGCAACTAATGAAAAACTGTTTTTT. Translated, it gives CSVMIPGQGATNEKLFF.

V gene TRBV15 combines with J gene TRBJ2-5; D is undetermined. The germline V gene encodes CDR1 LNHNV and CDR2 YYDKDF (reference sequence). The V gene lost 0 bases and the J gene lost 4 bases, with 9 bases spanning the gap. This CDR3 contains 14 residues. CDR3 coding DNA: TGTGCCACCAGCAGAGAGGGCAGACGAGAGACCCAGTACTTC. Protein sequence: CATSREGRRETQYF.

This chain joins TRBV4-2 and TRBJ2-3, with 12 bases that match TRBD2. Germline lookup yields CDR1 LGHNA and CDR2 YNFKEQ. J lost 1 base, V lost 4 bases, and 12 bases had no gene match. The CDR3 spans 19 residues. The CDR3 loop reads CASSPEGLAGYVGTDTQYF. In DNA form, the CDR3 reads TGTGCCAGCAGCCCCGAGGGACTAGCGGGTTATGTGGGCACAGATACGCAGTATTTT.

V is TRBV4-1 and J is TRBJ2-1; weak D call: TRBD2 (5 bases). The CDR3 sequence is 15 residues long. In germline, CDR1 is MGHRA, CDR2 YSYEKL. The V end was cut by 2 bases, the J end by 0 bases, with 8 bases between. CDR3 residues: CASSQLGGSYNEQFF. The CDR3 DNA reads TGCGCCAGCAGCCAACTCGGAGGCTCCTACAATGAGCAGTTCTTC.

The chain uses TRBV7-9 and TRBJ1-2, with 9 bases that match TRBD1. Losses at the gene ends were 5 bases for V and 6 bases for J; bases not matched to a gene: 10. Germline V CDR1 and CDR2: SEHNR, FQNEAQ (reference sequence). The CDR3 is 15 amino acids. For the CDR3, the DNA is TGTGCCAGCAGCATTGGCGCGGGACAGGGAAATGGCTACACCTTC. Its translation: CASSIGAGQGNGYTF.

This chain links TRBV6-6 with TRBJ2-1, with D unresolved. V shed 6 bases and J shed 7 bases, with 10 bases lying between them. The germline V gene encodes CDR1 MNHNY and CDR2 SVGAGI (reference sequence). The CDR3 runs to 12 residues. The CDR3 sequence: CASSPFLNEQFF. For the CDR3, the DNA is TGTGCCAGCAGCCCCTTCCTAAATGAGCAGTTCTTC.

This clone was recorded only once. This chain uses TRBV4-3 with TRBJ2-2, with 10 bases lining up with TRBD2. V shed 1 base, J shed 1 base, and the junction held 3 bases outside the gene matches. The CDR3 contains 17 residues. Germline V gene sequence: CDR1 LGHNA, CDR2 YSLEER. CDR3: CASSQAPSGRNTGELFF. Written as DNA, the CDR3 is TGCGCCAGCAGCCAAGCCCCTAGCGGGAGGAACACCGGGGAGCTGTTTTTT.

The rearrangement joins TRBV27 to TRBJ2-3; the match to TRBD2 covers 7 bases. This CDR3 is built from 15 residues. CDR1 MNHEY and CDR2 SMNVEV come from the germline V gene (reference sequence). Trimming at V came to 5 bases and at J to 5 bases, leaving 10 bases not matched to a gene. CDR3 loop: CASSPGTAGVDTQYF. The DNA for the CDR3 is TGTGCCAGCAGTCCCGGGACTGCGGGGGTAGATACGCAGTATTTT.

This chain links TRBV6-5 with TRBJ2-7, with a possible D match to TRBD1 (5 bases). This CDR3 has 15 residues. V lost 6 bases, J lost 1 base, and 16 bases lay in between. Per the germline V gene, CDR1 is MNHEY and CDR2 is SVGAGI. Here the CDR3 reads CASRTPGLRSYEQYF. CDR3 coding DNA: TGTGCCAGCAGAACCCCAGGGCTTAGGTCCTACGAGCAGTACTTC.

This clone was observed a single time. The CDR3 region is CATSRVDRGNEKLFF. The CDR3 bases are TGTGCCACCAGCAGAGTCGACAGGGGCAATGAAAAACTGTTTTTT. V usage is TRBV15 and J usage is TRBJ1-4; 8 nucleotides match TRBD1. Trimming removed 1 base from V and 5 bases from J; junction bases left unmatched: 3. CDR3 length: 15 residues. In germline, CDR1 is LNHNV, CDR2 YYDKDF (reference sequence).

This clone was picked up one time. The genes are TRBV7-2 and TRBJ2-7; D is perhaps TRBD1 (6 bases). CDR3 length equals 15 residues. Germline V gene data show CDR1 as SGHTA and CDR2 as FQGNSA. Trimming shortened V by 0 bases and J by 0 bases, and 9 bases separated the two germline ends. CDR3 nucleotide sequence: TGTGCCAGCAGCTTAGCGGGGGACAACTCCTACGAGCAGTACTTC. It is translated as CASSLAGDNSYEQYF.

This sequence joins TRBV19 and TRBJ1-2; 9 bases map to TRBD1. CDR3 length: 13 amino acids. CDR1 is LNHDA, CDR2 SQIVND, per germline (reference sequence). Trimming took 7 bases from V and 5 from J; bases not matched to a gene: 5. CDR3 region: CASIRTGEYGYTF. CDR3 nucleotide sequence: TGTGCCAGTATAAGGACAGGGGAGTATGGCTACACCTTC.

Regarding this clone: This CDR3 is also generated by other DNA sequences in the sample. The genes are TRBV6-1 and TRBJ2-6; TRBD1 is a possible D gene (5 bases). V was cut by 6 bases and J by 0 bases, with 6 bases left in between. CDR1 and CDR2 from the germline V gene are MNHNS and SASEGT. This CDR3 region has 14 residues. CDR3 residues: CASRDSSGANVLTF. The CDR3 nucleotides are TGTGCCAGCAGAGACAGCTCTGGGGCCAACGTCCTGACTTTC.

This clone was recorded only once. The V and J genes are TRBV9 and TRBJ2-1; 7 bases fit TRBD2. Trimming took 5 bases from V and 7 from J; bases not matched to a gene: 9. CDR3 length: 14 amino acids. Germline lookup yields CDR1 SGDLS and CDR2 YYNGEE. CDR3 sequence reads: CASSPGGRANEQFF. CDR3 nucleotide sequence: TGTGCCAGCAGTCCTGGGGGGAGGGCAAATGAGCAGTTCTTC.

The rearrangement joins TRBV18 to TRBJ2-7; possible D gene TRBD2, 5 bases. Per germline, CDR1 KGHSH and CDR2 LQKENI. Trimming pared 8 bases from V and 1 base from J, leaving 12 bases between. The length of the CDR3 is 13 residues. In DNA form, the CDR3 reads TGTGCCAGCCGAAATAGCGCTTCCTACGAGCAGTACTTC. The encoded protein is CASRNSASYEQYF.